This T cell receptor beta chain was identified in a study of T cell responses to AZD1222 COVID-19 vaccine. The sample holds one count of this clone. The antigen remains unidentified. Using immunoSEQ multiplex PCR, the repertoire was profiled, and TCRdb retains in-frame clones only, with some absent. This table has roughly 42,000 clones, around three quarters appearing once. Findings and caveats of the study: Just a handful of people given AZD1222 tested seropositive at baseline.

CDR1 is MDHEN and CDR2 is SYDVKM in the germline V gene. V lost 1 base and J 6 bases, leaving 13 bases between the germline ends. CDR3 length equals 15 residues. The TCR comes from an adult in good health. The J gene is TRBJ2-1, the V gene TRBV28; a weak D match, TRBD1 (6 bases). The specimen comprised peripheral blood, sampled on day 0 of AZD1222 vaccination. The chain's CDR3 is CASSLSGTTGNEQFF. The CDR3 coding sequence is TGTGCCAGCAGTTTATCCGGGACAACAGGCAATGAGCAGTTCTTC.